The next 3 T cell receptor beta chains were all read from a single sample in a study of breast tumors, draining lymph nodes, adjacent tissues. Samples came from axillary lymph nodes draining the breast cancer. TCRdb used MiXCR to reprocess the multiplex PCR reads, holding one entry per CDR3 protein. This sample has some 200,000 distinct CDR3 sequences, with 31% found just once. Sample: axillary lymph node tissue. The receptors derive from a female donor with breast cancer. Some clones in this sample may be carry-over from other donors' samples.

J is TRBJ1-5 and V is TRBV6-4; no firm D call. CDR3 size: 11 residues. Per germline, CDR1 MRHNA and CDR2 SNTAGT. V was trimmed by 6 bases and J by 10 bases, leaving 10 bases between them. The CDR3 sequence is CASSWSGPQHF. The CDR3 bases are TGTGCCAGCAGCTGGAGCGGCCCCCAGCATTTT.

The chain uses TRBV7-9 and TRBJ1-4; weak D call: TRBD1 (5 bases). V was cut by 6 bases and J by 8 bases, with 10 bases left in between. Germline V lookup: CDR1 SEHNR, CDR2 FQNEAQ (reference sequence). The CDR3 loop spans 12 amino acids. The CDR3 region has the DNA TGTGCCAGCAGTCAAGGGACGGAAAAACTGTTTTTT. Translated, it gives CASSQGTEKLFF.

This clonotype came up many times. The V and J genes are TRBV6-5 and TRBJ1-3; the D is unclear. Trimming shortened V by 4 bases and J by 4 bases, and 17 bases separated the two germline ends. Per the germline V gene, CDR1 is MNHEY and CDR2 is SVGAGI. The CDR3 loop spans 16 amino acids. The DNA of the CDR3 is TGTGCCAGCAGTTCCCAAATAACCACGGGAGGAAACACCATATATTTT. This gives the protein CASSSQITTGGNTIYF.